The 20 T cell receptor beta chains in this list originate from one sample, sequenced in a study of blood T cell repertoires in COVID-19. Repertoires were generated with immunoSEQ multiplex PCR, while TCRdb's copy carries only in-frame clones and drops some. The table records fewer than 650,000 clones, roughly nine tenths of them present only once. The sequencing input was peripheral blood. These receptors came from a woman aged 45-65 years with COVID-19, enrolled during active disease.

The CDR3 sequence: CASSRGTDRVYGYTF. The CDR3 coding sequence is TGCGCCAGCAGCCGCGGGACAGACCGAGTCTATGGCTACACCTTC. The chain carries TRBV5-1 and TRBJ1-2, with TRBD1 matching over 7 bases. CDR3 length: 15 amino acids. The V segment lost 4 bases and the J segment 4 bases; nucleotides outside the gene matches: 10. Germline V lookup: CDR1 SGHRS, CDR2 YFSETQ.

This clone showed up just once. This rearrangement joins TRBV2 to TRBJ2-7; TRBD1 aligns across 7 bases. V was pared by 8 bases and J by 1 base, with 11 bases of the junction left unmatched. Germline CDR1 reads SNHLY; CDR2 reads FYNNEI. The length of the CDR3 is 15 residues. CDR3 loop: CASGTTGDGSYEQYF. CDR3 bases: TGTGCCAGCGGGACCACAGGGGATGGGTCCTACGAGCAGTACTTC.

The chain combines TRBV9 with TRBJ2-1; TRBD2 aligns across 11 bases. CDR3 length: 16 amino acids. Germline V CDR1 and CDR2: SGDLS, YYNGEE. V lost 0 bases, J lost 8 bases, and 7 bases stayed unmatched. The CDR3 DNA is TGTGCCAGCAGCGTAGTGGCTAGCGGGGGGACGGATGAGCAGTTCTTC. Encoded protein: CASSVVASGGTDEQFF.

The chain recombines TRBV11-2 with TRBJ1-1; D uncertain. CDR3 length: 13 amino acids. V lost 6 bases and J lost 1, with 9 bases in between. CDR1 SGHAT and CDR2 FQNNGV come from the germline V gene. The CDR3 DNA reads TGTGCCAGCAGTTATACAGAGAACACTGAAGCTTTCTTT. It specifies CASSYTENTEAFF.

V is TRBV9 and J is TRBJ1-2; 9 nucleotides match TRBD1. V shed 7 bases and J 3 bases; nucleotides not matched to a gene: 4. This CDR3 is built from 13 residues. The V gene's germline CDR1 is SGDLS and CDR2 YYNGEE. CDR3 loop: CASGTGGYYGYTF. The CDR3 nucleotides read TGTGCCAGCGGAACAGGGGGCTACTATGGCTACACCTTC. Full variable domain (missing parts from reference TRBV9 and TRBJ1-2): DSGVTQTPKHLITATGQRVTLRCSPRSGDLSVYWYQQSLDQGLQFLIQYYNGEERAKGNILERFSAQQFPDLHSELNLSSLELGDSALYFCASGTGGYYGYTFGSGTRLTVV.

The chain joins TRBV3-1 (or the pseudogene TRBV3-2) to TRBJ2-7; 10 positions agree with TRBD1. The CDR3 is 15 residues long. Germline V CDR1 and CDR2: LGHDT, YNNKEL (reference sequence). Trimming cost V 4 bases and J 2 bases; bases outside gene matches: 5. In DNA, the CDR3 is TGTGCCAGCAGCCCGGACAGGGGGTCGACCTACGAGCAGTACTTC. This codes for CASSPDRGSTYEQYF.

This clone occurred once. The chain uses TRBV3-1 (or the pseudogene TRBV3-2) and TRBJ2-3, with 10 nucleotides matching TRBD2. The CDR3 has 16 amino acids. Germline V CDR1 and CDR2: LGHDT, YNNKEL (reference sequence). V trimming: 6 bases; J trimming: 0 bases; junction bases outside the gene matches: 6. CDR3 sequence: CASSQRGGGSTDTQYF. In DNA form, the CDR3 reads TGTGCCAGCAGTCAGCGGGGGGGTGGAAGCACAGATACGCAGTATTTT.

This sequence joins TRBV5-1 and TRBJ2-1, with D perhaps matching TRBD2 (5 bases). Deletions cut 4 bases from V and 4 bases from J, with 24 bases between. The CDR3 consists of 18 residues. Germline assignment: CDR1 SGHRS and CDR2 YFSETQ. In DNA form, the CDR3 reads TGCGCCAGCAGCCCCAACCTGGGCGCCCGACGGGGATACAATGAGCAGTTCTTC. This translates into CASSPNLGARRGYNEQFF.

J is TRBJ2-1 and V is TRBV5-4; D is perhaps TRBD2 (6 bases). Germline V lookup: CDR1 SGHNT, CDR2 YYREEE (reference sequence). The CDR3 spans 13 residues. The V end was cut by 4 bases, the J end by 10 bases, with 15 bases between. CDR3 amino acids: CASSPAGGDEQFF. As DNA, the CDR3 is TGTGCCAGCAGCCCTGCCGGGGGTGACGAGCAGTTCTTC.

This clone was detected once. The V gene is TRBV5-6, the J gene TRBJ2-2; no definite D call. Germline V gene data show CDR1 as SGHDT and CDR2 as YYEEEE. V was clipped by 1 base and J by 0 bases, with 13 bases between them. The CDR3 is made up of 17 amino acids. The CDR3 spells CASSLRIQRSNTGELFF. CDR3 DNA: TGTGCCAGCAGCTTGCGAATTCAGCGATCGAACACCGGGGAGCTGTTTTTT.

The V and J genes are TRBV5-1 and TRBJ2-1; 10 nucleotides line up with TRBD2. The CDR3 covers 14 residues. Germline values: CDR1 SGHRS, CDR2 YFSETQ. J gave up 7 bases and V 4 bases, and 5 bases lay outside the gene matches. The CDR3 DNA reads TGCGCCAGCAGCCTCGGGACTAGCGATAATGAGCAGTTCTTC. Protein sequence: CASSLGTSDNEQFF. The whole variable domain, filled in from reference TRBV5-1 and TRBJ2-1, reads KAGVTQTPRYLIKTRGQQVTLSCSPISGHRSVSWYQQTPGQGLQFLFEYFSETQRNKGNFPGRFSGRQFSNSRSEMNVSTLELGDSALYLCASSLGTSDNEQFFGPGTRLTVL.

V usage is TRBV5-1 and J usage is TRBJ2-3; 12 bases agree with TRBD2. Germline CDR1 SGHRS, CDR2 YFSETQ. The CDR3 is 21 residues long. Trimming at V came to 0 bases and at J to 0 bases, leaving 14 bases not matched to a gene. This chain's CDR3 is CASSLALSSGGAPLSTDTQYF. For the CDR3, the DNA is TGCGCCAGCAGCTTGGCCTTGTCTAGCGGGGGGGCCCCCCTTAGCACAGATACGCAGTATTTT.

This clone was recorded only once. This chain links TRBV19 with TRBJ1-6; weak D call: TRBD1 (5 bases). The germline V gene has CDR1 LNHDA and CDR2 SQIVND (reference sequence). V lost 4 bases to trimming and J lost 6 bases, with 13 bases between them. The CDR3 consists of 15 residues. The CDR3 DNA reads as TGTGCCAGTAGTACCCAGGGACTAGCTAATTCACCCCTCCACTTT. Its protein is CASSTQGLANSPLHF.

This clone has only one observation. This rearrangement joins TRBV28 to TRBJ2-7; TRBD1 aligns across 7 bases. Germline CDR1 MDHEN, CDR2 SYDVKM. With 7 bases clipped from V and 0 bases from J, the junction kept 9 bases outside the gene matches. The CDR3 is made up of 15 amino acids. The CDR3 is CASTPTGVLSYEQYF. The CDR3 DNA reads TGTGCCAGCACCCCCACAGGGGTCCTCTCCTACGAGCAGTACTTC. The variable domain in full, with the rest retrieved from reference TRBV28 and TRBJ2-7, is DVKVTQSSRYLVKRTGEKVFLECVQDMDHENMFWYRQDPGLGLRLIYFSYDVKMKEKGDIPEGYSVSREKKERFSLILESASTNQTSMYLCASTPTGVLSYEQYFGPGTRLTVT.

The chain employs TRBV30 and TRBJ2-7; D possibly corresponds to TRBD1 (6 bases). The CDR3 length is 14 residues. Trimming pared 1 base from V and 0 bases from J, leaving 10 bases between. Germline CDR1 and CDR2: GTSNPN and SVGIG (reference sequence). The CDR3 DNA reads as TGTGCCTGGAGTGCCGGACAGCTCTCCTACGAGCAGTACTTC. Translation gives CAWSAGQLSYEQYF.

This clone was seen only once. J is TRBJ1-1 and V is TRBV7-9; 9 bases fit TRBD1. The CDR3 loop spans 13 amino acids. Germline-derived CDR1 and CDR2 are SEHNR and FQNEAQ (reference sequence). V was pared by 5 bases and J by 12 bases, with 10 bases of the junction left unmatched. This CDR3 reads CASSRGQGERTFF. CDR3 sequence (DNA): TGTGCCAGCAGCAGGGGACAGGGCGAAAGAACTTTCTTT.

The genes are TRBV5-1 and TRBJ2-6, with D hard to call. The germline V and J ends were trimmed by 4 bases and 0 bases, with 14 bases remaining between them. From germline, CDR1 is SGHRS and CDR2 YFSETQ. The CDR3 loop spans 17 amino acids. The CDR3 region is CASSPNSVVSGANVLTF. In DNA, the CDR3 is TGCGCCAGCAGCCCCAATTCAGTTGTCTCTGGGGCCAACGTCCTGACTTTC. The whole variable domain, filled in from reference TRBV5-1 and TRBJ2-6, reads KAGVTQTPRYLIKTRGQQVTLSCSPISGHRSVSWYQQTPGQGLQFLFEYFSETQRNKGNFPGRFSGRQFSNSRSEMNVSTLELGDSALYLCASSPNSVVSGANVLTFGAGSRLTVL.

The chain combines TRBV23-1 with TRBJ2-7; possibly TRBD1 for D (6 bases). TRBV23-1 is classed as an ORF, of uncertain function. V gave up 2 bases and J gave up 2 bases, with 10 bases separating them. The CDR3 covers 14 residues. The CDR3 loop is CASSQATGTYEQYF. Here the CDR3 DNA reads TGCGCCAGCAGTCAAGCGACAGGCACCTACGAGCAGTACTTC.

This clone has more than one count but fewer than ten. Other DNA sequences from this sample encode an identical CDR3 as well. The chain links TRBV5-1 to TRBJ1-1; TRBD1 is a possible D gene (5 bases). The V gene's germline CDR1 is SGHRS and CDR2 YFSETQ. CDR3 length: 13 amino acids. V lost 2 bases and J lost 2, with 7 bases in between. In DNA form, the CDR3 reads TGCGCCAGCAGCTTAACAGGTAACACTGAAGCTTTCTTT. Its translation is CASSLTGNTEAFF.

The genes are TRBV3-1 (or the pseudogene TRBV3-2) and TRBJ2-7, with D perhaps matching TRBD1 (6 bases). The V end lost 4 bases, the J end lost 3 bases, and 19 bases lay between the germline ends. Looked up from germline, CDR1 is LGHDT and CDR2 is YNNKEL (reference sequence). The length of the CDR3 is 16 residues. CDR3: CASSPLPGTINYEQYF. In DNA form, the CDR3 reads TGTGCCAGCAGCCCACTCCCCGGGACAATTAACTACGAGCAGTACTTC.